The rows below give T cell receptor beta chains drawn from one sample of a study of breast tumors, draining lymph nodes, adjacent tissues. Via MiXCR, TCRdb re-called the multiplex PCR reads, giving one row per CDR3 protein. This table holds 150,000 to 250,000 distinct CDR3 sequences, about 32% found once. Material: axillary lymph node tissue. The receptors come from a female donor with breast cancer. Some clones in this sample may be carry-over from other donors' samples. Both conserved end residues are part of each CDR3. Each record gives: clone size, V gene, J gene, D gene, CDR3 DNA, CDR3 protein. A D gene is named only where the DNA matches it firmly. Not all rows give a size; the values are once, few, many and, for expanded clones, a class.

>NA|TRBV5-1|TRBJ2-2|NA
TGCGCCAGCAGCTATCGGAAGACGAACACCGGGGAGCTGTTCTTT
CASSYRKTNTGELFF
>many|TRBV7-8|TRBJ2-3|TRBD2
TGTGCCAGCAGCCTCAGACTAGCGGGATTCACAGATACGCAGTATTTT
CASSLRLAGFTDTQYF
>NA|TRBV24-1|TRBJ1-3|NA
TGTGCCACCAGTGGCCGGGACGGTGCGAGCTCTGGAAACACCATATATTTT
CATSGRDGASSGNTIYF
>many|TRBV7-2|TRBJ2-7|NA
TGTGCCAGCAGCTTAGCAGGGATCTACGAGCAGTACTTC
CASSLAGIYEQYF
>many|TRBV11-2|TRBJ1-2|NA
TGTGCCAGCAGCCCGTCGAGGGAGTCCATCCAGGGCTACACCTTC
CASSPSRESIQGYTF
>once|TRBV2|TRBJ2-7|NA
TGTGCCAGCAGTGGCAATTACGAGCAGTACTTC
CASSGNYEQYF
>many|TRBV11-2|TRBJ2-7|NA
TGTGCCAGCAGCTTCCACTCCTACGAGCAGTACTTC
CASSFHSYEQYF
>few|TRBV5-5|TRBJ2-1|NA
TGTGCCAGCACTTTGGACAGTCCTTCTGGCTCCTACAATGAGCAGTTCTTC
CASTLDSPSGSYNEQFF
>NA|TRBV7-2|TRBJ1-6|NA
TGTGCCAGCAGCTACGACAGGCGGGGTGGGACCCTCCACTTT
CASSYDRRGGTLHF
>many|TRBV5-1|TRBJ2-3|NA
TGCGCCAGCAGCACCAGGGCCGGACAGCCTAGCACAGATACGCAGTATTTT
CASSTRAGQPSTDTQYF
>NA|TRBV4-1|TRBJ2-7|NA
TGCGCCAGCAGCCTTTCCGCCGGGGGCGCTTTTTTTGAGCAGTACTTC
CASSLSAGGAFFEQYF
>many|TRBV5-4|TRBJ1-2|TRBD1
TGTGCCAGCAGCTCCGATATCGCCCCCGGGACAGGGGAGAATGGCTACACCTTC
CASSSDIAPGTGENGYTF
>many|TRBV20-1|TRBJ2-1|NA
TGCAGTGCTAGAGATTCCACAGGCGATTCCTACAATGAGCAGTTCTTC
CSARDSTGDSYNEQFF
>NA|TRBV15|TRBJ2-2|TRBD2
TGTGCCACCAGCAGTTTGGGACTAGCGGGAGGGAGTTACGGGGAGCTGTTTTTT
CATSSLGLAGGSYGELFF
>many|TRBV6-1|TRBJ1-5|NA
TGTGCCAGCAGCCTGGGGGTGGATCAGCCCCAGCATTTT
CASSLGVDQPQHF
>many|TRBV20-1|TRBJ2-1|NA
TGCAGTGCTAGGCCCCTGGGGAGCAGCTCCTACAATGAGCAGTTCTTC
CSARPLGSSSYNEQFF
>many|TRBV7-3|TRBJ2-1|TRBD2
TGTGCCAGCAGCCGTAGCGGGGGGGCCTACAATGAGCAGTTCTTC
CASSRSGGAYNEQFF
>many|TRBV18|TRBJ2-7|NA
TGTGCCAGCTCACTCTCGGACTACTACGAGCAGTACTTC
CASSLSDYYEQYF
>many|TRBV7-9|TRBJ1-4|TRBD1
TGTGCCAGCGCTGAACAGGGGGACTTTGAAAAACTGTTTTTT
CASAEQGDFEKLFF
>many|TRBV30|TRBJ2-7|NA
TGTGCCTGGAGTGTACAATACGAGCAGTACTTC
CAWSVQYEQYF
>few|TRBV18|TRBJ2-2|NA
TGTGCCAGCTCACCAGTAGGGTTTGCGAACACCGGGGAGCTGTTTTTT
CASSPVGFANTGELFF
>many|TRBV2|TRBJ2-1|NA
TGTGCCAGCAGTGAAGGGGGACCGGAGCAGTTCTTC
CASSEGGPEQFF
>NA|TRBV12-3/TRBV12-4|TRBJ2-3|TRBD2
TGTGCCTGCAGTCCCGGGACTAGCGGGGGCACAGATACGCAGTATTTT
CACSPGTSGGTDTQYF
>many|TRBV7-6|TRBJ2-5|NA
TGTGCCAGCAGCTCTAGGGCCGAGACCCAGTACTTC
CASSSRAETQYF
>NA|TRBV7-9|TRBJ2-5|NA
TGTGCCAGCAGCTTAGACCTCCACCAAGAGACCCAGTACTTC
CASSLDLHQETQYF
>many|TRBV20-1|TRBJ2-7|TRBD1
TGCAGTGCAATGGGACAGGTTAGCTCCTACGAGCAGTACTTC
CSAMGQVSSYEQYF
>NA|TRBV20-1|TRBJ2-1|TRBD2
TGCAGTGCGCTGGGCTCTGGGACTAGCGGGAGATCAGGCTCCTACAATGAGCAGTTCTTC
CSALGSGTSGRSGSYNEQFF
>NA|TRBV7-6|TRBJ2-3|TRBD2
TGTGCCAGCAGCTCCCAGGGACTAGGTACAGATACGCAGTATTTT
CASSSQGLGTDTQYF
>NA|TRBV11-2|TRBJ2-5|NA
TGTGCCAGCAGCTTATTTCCCGCATCCCGGGACAACCAAGAGACCCAGTACTTC
CASSLFPASRDNQETQYF
>NA|TRBV9|TRBJ2-3|NA
TGTGCCACTCCGCTAGTGGTAAGCACAGATACGCAGTATTTT
CATPLVVSTDTQYF
>NA|TRBV5-1|TRBJ2-1|TRBD2
TGTGCCAGCAGCTTGGAAGGGAGTAGCGGGGAGCAGTTCTTC
CASSLEGSSGEQFF
>few|TRBV3-1|TRBJ2-2|NA
TGTGCCAGCAGCCAAGGAGGAGGGCGCGGTCCCGGGGAGCTGTTTTTT
CASSQGGGRGPGELFF
>many|TRBV29-1|TRBJ2-3|TRBD2
TGCAGCGTAGCGGGACGGAGCACAGATACGCAGTATTTT
CSVAGRSTDTQYF
>many|TRBV5-1|TRBJ2-3|TRBD2
TGCGCCAGCAGCTCGGCGGGGGGTTGGGTGGATACGCAGTATTTT
CASSSAGGWVDTQYF
>many|TRBV12-3/TRBV12-4|TRBJ1-5|NA
TGTGCCAGCAGTCGACAGGTAAATAGCAATCAGCCCCAGCATTTT
CASSRQVNSNQPQHF
>NA|TRBV20-1|TRBJ1-1|TRBD1
TGCAGTGCTCGCACAGGGGTTGCAGCTTTCTTT
CSARTGVAAFF
>many|TRBV6-5|TRBJ2-7|NA
TGTGCCAGCAGTTATTACGCAGGGAACTACGAGCAGTACTTC
CASSYYAGNYEQYF
>NA|TRBV18|TRBJ1-5|NA
TGTGCCAGCTCAAGGGCCCCTGACGGTCAGCCCCAGCATTTT
CASSRAPDGQPQHF
>many|TRBV5-4|TRBJ2-5|NA
TGTGCCAGCAGCTTGGGGCAGCACCAAGAGACCCAGTACTTC
CASSLGQHQETQYF
>NA|TRBV12-3/TRBV12-4|TRBJ2-6|NA
TGTGCCAGCAGTGGGCTAAGTCCTGGGGCCAACGTCCTGACTTTC
CASSGLSPGANVLTF
>many|TRBV12-3/TRBV12-4|TRBJ1-5|NA
TGTGCCAGCAGTATCGATATACAGCCCCAGCATTTT
CASSIDIQPQHF